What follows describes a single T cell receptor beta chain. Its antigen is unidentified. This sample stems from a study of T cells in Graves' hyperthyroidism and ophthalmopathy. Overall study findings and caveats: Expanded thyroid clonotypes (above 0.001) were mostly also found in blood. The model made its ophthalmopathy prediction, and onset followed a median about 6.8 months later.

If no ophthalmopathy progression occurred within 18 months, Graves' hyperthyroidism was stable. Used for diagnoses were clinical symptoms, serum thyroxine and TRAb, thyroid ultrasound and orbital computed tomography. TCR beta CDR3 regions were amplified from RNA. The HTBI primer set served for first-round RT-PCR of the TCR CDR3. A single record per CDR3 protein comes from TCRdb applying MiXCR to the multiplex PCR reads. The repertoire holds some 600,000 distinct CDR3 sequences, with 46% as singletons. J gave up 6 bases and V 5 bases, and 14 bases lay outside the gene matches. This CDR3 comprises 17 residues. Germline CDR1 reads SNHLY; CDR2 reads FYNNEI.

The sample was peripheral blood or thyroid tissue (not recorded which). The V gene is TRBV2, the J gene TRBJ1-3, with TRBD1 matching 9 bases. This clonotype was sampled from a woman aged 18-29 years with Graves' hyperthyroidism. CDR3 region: CASSLRDRVQAANTIYF. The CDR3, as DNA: TGTGCCAGCAGTCTCCGGGACAGGGTACAAGCGGCAAACACCATATATTTT.